This entry lists 15 T cell receptor beta chains sequenced from one sample in a study of a mutant IDH1 vaccine in newly diagnosed glioma. Assay: immunoSEQ multiplex PCR; the TCRdb copy retains only in-frame clones and omits some. The data hold about 86,000 clones, with over 75% observed a single time. No cognate antigen is known for these TCRs. Regarding time point: week 23, last vaccination. Mutant IDH1 20-mer peptide, at 300 ug, made up each vaccine dose, with topical imiquimod. The material was PBMCs, obtained from a glioma patient whose treatment included an IDH1 peptide vaccine. These receptors were collected from a young man with glioma. Some clones in this sample may be carry-over from other donors' samples.

The V call is TRBV9, the J call TRBJ1-1; D is ambiguous. This CDR3 comprises 14 residues. CDR1 SGDLS and CDR2 YYNGEE come from the germline V gene. Trimming shortened V by 0 bases and J by 2 bases, and 8 bases separated the two germline ends. This CDR3 reads CASSVGHLNTEAFF. DNA for the CDR3: TGTGCCAGCAGCGTAGGGCACCTAAACACTGAAGCTTTCTTT.

This clone was seen a single time. The sample contains more than one DNA sequence encoding this CDR3. The rearrangement joins TRBV15 to TRBJ1-2; no definite D call. The CDR3 length is 16 residues. Germline CDR1 reads LNHNV; CDR2 reads YYDKDF (reference sequence). Trimming took 3 bases from V and 4 from J, leaving 18 bases between them. The CDR3 coding sequence is TGTGCCACCAGCAGGGATCGCGGCGGTACGGGCTATGGCTACACCTTC. It encodes CATSRDRGGTGYGYTF.

The V and J genes are TRBV6-1 and TRBJ1-1, with D possibly TRBD1 on 5 matching bases. The V and J ends lost 3 bases and 0 bases respectively, with 11 bases between them. There are 15 residues in the CDR3. Germline CDR1 is MNHNS and CDR2 is SASEGT. The CDR3 nucleotides are TGTGCCAGCAGTGAGGAATTGACAGTGAACACTGAAGCTTTCTTT. This sequence encodes CASSEELTVNTEAFF.

This chain links TRBV19 with TRBJ1-3; D may be TRBD1 (5 bases). The germline CDR1 and CDR2 sequences are LNHDA and SQIVND (reference sequence). V was cut by 0 bases and J by 2 bases, with 8 bases left in between. The CDR3 is made up of 15 amino acids. CDR3 region: CASSIDPGPGNTIYF. As DNA, the CDR3 is TGTGCCAGTAGTATAGATCCGGGACCTGGAAACACCATATATTTT. Using reference TRBV19 and TRBJ1-3 for the parts outside the CDR3, the full variable domain is DGGITQSPKYLFRKEGQNVTLSCEQNLNHDAMYWYRQDPGQGLRLIYYSQIVNDFQKGDIAEGYSVSREKKESFPLTVTSAQKNPTAFYLCASSIDPGPGNTIYFGEGSWLTVV.

V and J are TRBV6-1 and TRBJ1-1; maybe TRBD1 (6 bases). Trimming took off 5 bases at V and 10 bases at J, with 14 bases between the two ends. Looked up from germline, CDR1 is MNHNS and CDR2 is SASEGT. This CDR3 spans 12 amino acids. The CDR3 DNA reads TGTGCCAGCAGTCCCTGGCAGGGGACAGCTTTCTTT. It specifies CASSPWQGTAFF.

DNA for the CDR3: TGTGCCTGGGGACAGAGCCATAATTCACCCCTCCACTTT. Protein product: CAWGQSHNSPLHF. The chain has TRBV30 and TRBJ1-6; TRBD1 might be the D (6 bases). The CDR3 length is 13 residues. Germline V CDR1 and CDR2: GTSNPN, SVGIG (reference sequence). V shed 5 bases and J shed 5 bases, with 10 bases lying between them.

CDR3 bases: TGTGCCAGCAGAGCACCGGATAGGACTGAAGCTTTCTTT. As protein: CASRAPDRTEAFF. The rearrangement uses TRBV28 and TRBJ1-1; no clear D. The CDR3 covers 13 residues. V lost 6 bases and J lost 5, with 13 bases in between. Germline V gene sequence: CDR1 MDHEN, CDR2 SYDVKM.

The chain joins TRBV7-8 to TRBJ1-6, with a possible D match to TRBD1 (5 bases). In germline, CDR1 is SGHVS, CDR2 FQNEAQ. The CDR3 runs 15 residues. V was shortened by 1 base and J by 8 bases, with 12 bases between the two germline ends. CDR3 bases: TGTGCCAGCAGCTTAGTTAGACAGAGATATTCACCCCTCCACTTT. It yields the protein CASSLVRQRYSPLHF.

This clone was observed a single time. V is TRBV18 and J is TRBJ2-5; 8 bases line up with TRBD2. Trimming took 5 bases from V and 2 from J; bases not matched to a gene: 4. In germline, CDR1 is KGHSH, CDR2 LQKENI. This CDR3 has 14 residues. The CDR3 spells CASSFASGQETQYF. As DNA, the CDR3 is TGTGCCAGCTCATTCGCTAGCGGGCAAGAGACCCAGTACTTC.

The chain recombines TRBV15 with TRBJ2-5, with 8 positions matching TRBD2. Germline-derived CDR1 and CDR2 are LNHNV and YYDKDF (reference sequence). V shed 1 base and J 4 bases; nucleotides not matched to a gene: 2. The CDR3 runs 14 residues. The CDR3 sequence: CATSRGLASETQYF. CDR3 nucleotide sequence: TGTGCCACCAGCAGAGGACTAGCGTCAGAGACCCAGTACTTC.

This clone was detected a few times. This chain links TRBV27 with TRBJ1-1; D not resolved. Germline values: CDR1 MNHEY, CDR2 SMNVEV (reference sequence). With 3 bases removed from V and 3 bases from J, the gap between germline ends came to 11 bases. This CDR3 is 14 amino acids long. The CDR3 protein is CASSFSGRDTEAFF. The CDR3 DNA reads as TGTGCCAGCAGTTTTTCAGGTCGGGACACTGAAGCTTTCTTT.

The CDR3 DNA is TGCAGCGGATCACAGCGTTTGCGCACTGAAGCTTTCTTT. This sequence encodes CSGSQRLRTEAFF. V usage is TRBV29-1 and J usage is TRBJ1-1; no reliable D call. This CDR3 has 13 amino acids. Germline V lookup: CDR1 SQVTM, CDR2 ANQGSEA. V shed 7 bases and J shed 4 bases, with 16 bases lying between them.

The rearrangement joins TRBV30 to TRBJ2-1; 9 bases map to TRBD2. V lost 1 base to trimming and J lost 8 bases; unmatched junction nucleotides: 9. The V gene's germline CDR1 is GTSNPN and CDR2 SVGIG (reference sequence). This CDR3 is built from 15 residues. The CDR3 nucleotides are TGTGCCTGGAGTGGCGGGAGGGTCATCTCCGATGAGCAGTTCTTC. Protein product: CAWSGGRVISDEQFF.

This clone appeared a single time. This chain links TRBV14 with TRBJ2-3; weak D call: TRBD2 (6 bases). Germline CDR1 reads SGHDN; CDR2 reads FVKESK. The CDR3 spans 14 residues. Between the trimmed V and J ends, which lost 1 base and 10 bases, there was a span of 15 bases. CDR3 in amino acids: CASSQAPGEVAQYF. The CDR3 nucleotides read TGTGCCAGCAGCCAAGCCCCGGGGGAGGTGGCGCAGTATTTT.

The chain combines TRBV6-5 with TRBJ2-1; weak D call: TRBD2 (5 bases). Deletions cut 6 bases from V and 4 bases from J, with 10 bases between. The length of the CDR3 is 13 residues. Germline CDR1 reads MNHEY; CDR2 reads SVGAGI. CDR3 in DNA: TGTGCCAGCAGAAAAAGCGGTTACAATGAGCAGTTCTTC. Translation gives CASRKSGYNEQFF.